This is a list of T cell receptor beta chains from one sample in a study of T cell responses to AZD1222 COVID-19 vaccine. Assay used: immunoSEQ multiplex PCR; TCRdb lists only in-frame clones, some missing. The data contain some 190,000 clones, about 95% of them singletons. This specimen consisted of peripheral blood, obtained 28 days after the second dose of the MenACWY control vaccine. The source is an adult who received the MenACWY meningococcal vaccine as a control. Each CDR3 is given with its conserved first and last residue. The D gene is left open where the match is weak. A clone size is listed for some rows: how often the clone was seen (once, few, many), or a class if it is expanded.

TGTGCCAGCAGCTTCAGGGTCATGAACACTGAAGCTTTCTTT	CASSFRVMNTEAFF	.	TRBJ1-1	.	TRBV7-2
TGCGCCAGCAGCGGGGGCAGCGGCCCCTACGAGCAGTACTTC	CASSGGSGPYEQYF	.	TRBJ2-7	.	TRBV5-1
TGTGCCAGCAGTGAACTAGCGGGGAGCACAGATACGCAGTATTTT	CASSELAGSTDTQYF	TRBD2	TRBJ2-3	.	TRBV6-1
TGTGCCACCAGCAGCGCCACCAACACCATATATTTT	CATSSATNTIYF	.	TRBJ1-3	.	TRBV15
TGTGCCAGCAGTTTGTGGGGCGACGAGCAGTACTTC	CASSLWGDEQYF	.	TRBJ2-7	.	TRBV12-3/TRBV12-4
TGTGCCAGCAGCCCACGATGGGGGGGGCCCTCCTACGAGCAGTACTTC	CASSPRWGGPSYEQYF	.	TRBJ2-7	once	TRBV7-9
TGCGCCAGCAGCCAAGTGACGGGTTCCACCGGGGAGCTGTTTTTT	CASSQVTGSTGELFF	.	TRBJ2-2	.	TRBV4-3
TGTGCCAGCAGGGGACAAACCTACGAGCAGTACTTC	CASRGQTYEQYF	.	TRBJ2-7	.	TRBV28
TGTGCCAGCAGCCCCCCGGGCTCCGCAGATACGCAGTATTTT	CASSPPGSADTQYF	.	TRBJ2-3	.	TRBV5-6
TGCAGCGTTGAAGCGGATATCGACAATGAGCAGTTCTTC	CSVEADIDNEQFF	.	TRBJ2-1	.	TRBV29-1
TGCGCCAGCAGCCAAGATGATACTGGAGTCCAAGAGACCCAGTACTTC	CASSQDDTGVQETQYF	.	TRBJ2-5	.	TRBV4-3
TGTGCCAGCTCACCAAAATGGGCGAACTTAAAGGGCCTAAACACTGAAGCTTTCTTT	CASSPKWANLKGLNTEAFF	.	TRBJ1-1	.	TRBV18
TGCAGCGTTGAAAAGAAGGGGGCTAAGGATGGCTACACCTTC	CSVEKKGAKDGYTF	TRBD1	TRBJ1-2	.	TRBV29-1
TGTGCCTGGAGCCGCAAAGGGTGGGGACCACAAGAGACCCAGTACTTC	CAWSRKGWGPQETQYF	.	TRBJ2-5	.	TRBV30
TGTGCCAGCAGTCCTCTAGCGGTCGCCTACGAGCAGTACTTC	CASSPLAVAYEQYF	TRBD2	TRBJ2-7	.	TRBV27
TGTGCCACCAGTTTATCAGGGGGGATAATGTCCTACGAGCAGTACTTC	CATSLSGGIMSYEQYF	.	TRBJ2-7	.	TRBV15
TGTGCCATCAGTGAGGGCCAGATACTAGCGGGACACTACAATGAGCAGTTCTTC	CAISEGQILAGHYNEQFF	TRBD2	TRBJ2-1	.	TRBV10-3
TGTGCCAGCAGCTTATTAGGGGAAGAGACCCAGTACTTC	CASSLLGEETQYF	.	TRBJ2-5	.	TRBV7-9
TGTGCCAGCAGCCCACAAACGGGACAGCTGAACACCGGGGAGCTGTTTTTT	CASSPQTGQLNTGELFF	TRBD1	TRBJ2-2	.	TRBV7-3
TGCGCCAGCAGCTTACACTTTCAAGATGGCTACACCTTC	CASSLHFQDGYTF	.	TRBJ1-2	.	TRBV5-1